This is a list of T cell receptor beta chains from one sample in a study of blood T cell repertoires in COVID-19. Assay: immunoSEQ multiplex PCR; the TCRdb copy retains only in-frame clones and omits some. The sample includes approximately 200,000 clones, under 85% of them seen just once. The sequencing input was peripheral blood. All receptors come from a woman older than 75 with COVID-19, enrolled during active disease. Both conserved end residues are trimmed from each CDR3. Clone size is given for some rows only: seen once, a few or many times, or a class if the clone is expanded.

TRBV6-5,TRBJ1-5,NA,ASVMGGMSNQPQH
TRBV15,TRBJ1-4,NA,ATSRNRGQAEKLF
TRBV28,TRBJ2-3,NA,AAGGSTDTQY
TRBV18,TRBJ1-6,NA,ASSPREDNSPLH
TRBV6-1,TRBJ1-2,few,ASSEFEGRGYT
TRBV5-1,TRBJ1-6,few,ASSEATLNSPLH
TRBV6-6,TRBJ1-3,once,ASSSGLQKGNTIY
TRBV3-1/TRBV3-2,TRBJ2-3,NA,ASSPSLLLAATDTQY
TRBV7-2,TRBJ2-1,NA,ASKQGLPYNEQF
TRBV5-1,TRBJ2-1,NA,ASSLSGSSYNEQF
TRBV3-1/TRBV3-2,TRBJ1-1,NA,ASSPGRADTEAF
TRBV10-3,TRBJ1-1,NA,AISGHEGEAF
TRBV3-1/TRBV3-2,TRBJ2-2,NA,ASRTGPGELF
TRBV6-5,TRBJ2-7,NA,ASRFDRLSYEQY
TRBV7-9,TRBJ1-6,NA,ASSPRGTYNSPLH
TRBV3-1/TRBV3-2,TRBJ1-2,NA,ASSQAGDYGYT
TRBV19,TRBJ1-6,NA,ASTLGRETAISPLH
TRBV18,TRBJ2-2,NA,ASSVLAGANTGELF
TRBV6-5,TRBJ1-2,NA,ASTPGRGGDYGYT
TRBV15,TRBJ1-1,once,ATSRDRGSMVSTEAF
TRBV5-1,TRBJ2-3,few,ASSPGGAEDTQY
TRBV5-5,TRBJ1-5,NA,ASSPADRGQPQH
TRBV6-5,TRBJ2-1,NA,ASSSGHSYNEQF
TRBV11-2,TRBJ2-7,NA,ASSLAGPYEQY
TRBV27,TRBJ1-2,NA,ASSLSEDYGYT
TRBV3-1/TRBV3-2,TRBJ1-4,NA,ASSHAGEGGEKLF
TRBV5-1,TRBJ1-2,NA,ASSLTRQGGGNT
TRBV10-2,TRBJ2-3,NA,ASGGGGVSVSTDTQY
TRBV3-1/TRBV3-2,TRBJ1-2,NA,ASSPPARAYGYT
TRBV28,TRBJ2-7,NA,ASKLPGTSGSPYEQY
TRBV29-1,TRBJ2-7,once,SVSRQGTYEQY
TRBV20-1,TRBJ1-1,NA,SAYRNTEAF
TRBV5-4,TRBJ2-5,NA,ASSSGLSGPGETQY
TRBV4-2,TRBJ2-4,NA,ASSQDSGARENIQY
TRBV3-1/TRBV3-2,TRBJ2-6,NA,ASSPRDSGANVLT
TRBV28,TRBJ1-2,once,AGVGQGYGYT
TRBV20-1,TRBJ2-1,few,SASSTSGRTEQF
TRBV6-5,TRBJ1-5,NA,ASSLGHLGNQPQH
TRBV15,TRBJ1-4,NA,ATSRERQGNEKLF
TRBV28,TRBJ2-7,NA,ASSLRQGLLYEQY
TRBV2,TRBJ2-7,NA,ASSPQGLNEQY
TRBV5-1,TRBJ1-1,once,ASSLRQGGSMSRDTEAF
TRBV7-2,TRBJ2-1,NA,ASSFPPSGLKQF
TRBV6-1,TRBJ2-5,NA,ASSEARAVGAQY
TRBV7-7,TRBJ1-4,NA,ASSFGVNEKLF
TRBV7-2,TRBJ2-2,NA,ASSLDDRTTGELF
TRBV10-3,TRBJ2-7,few,AISDPGTDSLEQY